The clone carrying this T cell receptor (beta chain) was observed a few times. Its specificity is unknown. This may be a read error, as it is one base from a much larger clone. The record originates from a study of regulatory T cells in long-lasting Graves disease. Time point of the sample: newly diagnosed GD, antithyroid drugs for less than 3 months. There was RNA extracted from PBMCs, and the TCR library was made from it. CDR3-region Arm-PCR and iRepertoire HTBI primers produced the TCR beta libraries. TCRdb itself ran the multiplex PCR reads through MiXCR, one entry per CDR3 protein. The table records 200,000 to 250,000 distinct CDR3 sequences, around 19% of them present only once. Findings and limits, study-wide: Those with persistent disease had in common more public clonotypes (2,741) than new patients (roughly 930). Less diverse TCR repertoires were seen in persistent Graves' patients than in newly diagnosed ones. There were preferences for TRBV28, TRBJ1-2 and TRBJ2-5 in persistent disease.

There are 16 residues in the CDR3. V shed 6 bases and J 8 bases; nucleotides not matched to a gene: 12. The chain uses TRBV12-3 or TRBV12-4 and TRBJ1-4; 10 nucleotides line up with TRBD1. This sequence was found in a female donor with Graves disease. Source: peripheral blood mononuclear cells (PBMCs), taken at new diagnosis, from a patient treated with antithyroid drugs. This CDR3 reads CASSNGQGGVEEKLFF. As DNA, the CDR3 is TGTGCCAGCAGCAACGGACAGGGGGGGGTTGAGGAAAAACTGTTTTTT.